Shown below are 30 T cell receptor beta chains from a single sample sequenced in a study of CD8+ T cells in alopecia areata. Extracted RNA was reverse transcribed into cDNA, the sequencing template. TCRdb's table, derived via immunoSEQ multiplex PCR, lists solely in-frame clones and lacks some. The table has about 100,000 clones, 55% to 70% seen once. The sequencing input was NKG2D-low CD8+ T cells sorted from blood. The source is a human donor with alopecia areata.

The chain recombines TRBV27 with TRBJ2-7; 8 bases map to TRBD2. Germline values: CDR1 MNHEY, CDR2 SMNVEV (reference sequence). The CDR3 extends over 16 amino acids. V dropped 0 bases and J dropped 0; count of bases not matched to a gene: 4. This CDR3 reads CASSLSWTSSSYEQYF. The CDR3 bases are TGTGCCAGCAGTTTATCGTGGACTAGCAGCTCCTACGAGCAGTACTTC.

CDR3 sequence: CASSPSGIHRETQYF. CDR3 coding DNA: TGTGCCAGCAGCCCTAGCGGGATACACAGAGAGACCCAGTACTTC. The chain combines TRBV5-6 with TRBJ2-5; TRBD2 aligns across 9 bases. CDR1 is SGHDT and CDR2 is YYEEEE in the germline V gene. The V and J ends lost 4 bases and 4 bases, in that order; junction bases with no gene match: 8. This CDR3 region has 15 residues. The full variable domain, completed using reference TRBV5-6 and TRBJ2-5, is DAGVTQSPTHLIKTRGQQVTLRCSPKSGHDTVSWYQQALGQGPQFIFQYYEEEERQRGNFPDRFSGHQFPNYSSELNVNALLLGDSALYLCASSPSGIHRETQYFGPGTRLLVL.

This clone was counted only a few times. The CDR3 bases are TGCAGCGTTGAAGAGCCGGAGGGGCCGCCCTACGAGCAGTACTTC. This sequence encodes CSVEEPEGPPYEQYF. The V gene is TRBV29-1, the J gene TRBJ2-7; D possibly corresponds to TRBD2 (6 bases). There are 15 residues in the CDR3. The ends were cut back, 0 bases at V and 2 bases at J, with 14 bases in the middle. Germline V gene data show CDR1 as SQVTM and CDR2 as ANQGSEA.

A remark on this clone: The CDR3 carries no conserved terminal phenylalanine or tryptophan, so it likely arises from a read error. The gene calls are TRBV20-1 and TRBJ2-7, with D uncertain. The CDR3 extends over 9 amino acids. Germline CDR1 is DFQATT and CDR2 is SNEGSKA (reference sequence). Deletions cut 6 bases from V and 2 bases from J, with 2 bases between. This chain's CDR3 is CSATYEQYS. CDR3 bases: TGCAGTGCCACCTACGAGCAGTACTCC.

The rearrangement joins TRBV20-1 to TRBJ1-1; D ambiguous. The ends were cut back, 3 bases at V and 11 bases at J, with 7 bases in the middle. Germline V gives CDR1 DFQATT, CDR2 SNEGSKA (reference sequence). The CDR3 is made up of 9 amino acids. The CDR3 DNA is TGCAGTGCTAGTTCCCTTGCTTTCTTT. Residues: CSASSLAFF.

Only a few counts were recorded for this clone. The chain uses TRBV5-1 and TRBJ2-2; weak D call: TRBD1 (6 bases). V lost 1 base to trimming and J lost 7 bases, with 14 bases between them. Germline loops: CDR1 SGHRS, CDR2 YFSETQ. CDR3 length equals 15 residues. CDR3 sequence (DNA): TGCGCCAGCAGCTTGAGGACAGCCACCGTCGGGGAGCTGTTTTTT. It encodes CASSLRTATVGELFF.

CDR3 region: CASSLNPTGPGEQYF. In DNA form, the CDR3 reads TGTGCCAGCAGCTTAAACCCGACGGGGCCAGGCGAGCAGTACTTC. The chain recombines TRBV7-9 with TRBJ2-7; possibly TRBD1 or TRBD2 for D (5 bases each). Germline V CDR1 and CDR2: SEHNR, FQNEAQ (reference sequence). Deletions cut 2 bases from V and 6 bases from J, with 17 bases between. This CDR3 contains 15 residues.

The genes are TRBV7-6 and TRBJ1-1; D might be TRBD1 (6 bases). Germline assignment: CDR1 SGHVS and CDR2 FNYEAQ. With 3 bases removed from V and 1 base from J, the gap between germline ends came to 9 bases. This CDR3 has 14 amino acids. The CDR3 sequence: CASSFGGGNTEAFF. The CDR3 DNA follows: TGTGCCAGCAGCTTTGGGGGCGGGAACACTGAAGCTTTCTTT.

This clone was detected a few times. The chain couples TRBV7-9 to TRBJ2-7; TRBD2 matches at 9 bases. The CDR3 is made up of 15 amino acids. The germline CDR1 and CDR2 sequences are SEHNR and FQNEAQ (reference sequence). V lost 6 bases, J lost 5 bases, and 11 bases stayed unmatched. Here the CDR3 reads CASSLSSGRVNEQYF. The CDR3 DNA reads TGTGCCAGCAGTCTGAGTAGCGGGAGAGTCAACGAGCAGTACTTC.

The gene calls are TRBV9 and TRBJ2-7, with 7 positions matching TRBD2. Germline V lookup: CDR1 SGDLS, CDR2 YYNGEE. The CDR3 is 15 amino acids. Losses at the gene ends were 0 bases for V and 3 bases for J; bases not matched to a gene: 6. The CDR3, as DNA: TGTGCCAGCAGCGTAGGCGGGGGAAGAGGCTACGAGCAGTACTTC. This translates into CASSVGGGRGYEQYF.

This clone was detected only a few times. The chain carries TRBV7-8 and TRBJ1-5, with 8 bases fitting TRBD1. Germline CDR1 and CDR2: SGHVS and FQNEAQ. CDR3 length: 13 residues. J was trimmed by 7 bases and V by 6 bases; bases with no gene match: 5. This chain's CDR3 is CASRDRARQPQHF. The CDR3 bases are TGTGCCAGCAGGGACAGGGCTCGGCAGCCCCAGCATTTT.

Only one count was recorded for this clone. Written as DNA, the CDR3 is TGTGCCAGCAGCCTCTCTAATCAGCCCCAGCATTTT. The encoded protein is CASSLSNQPQHF. J is TRBJ1-5 and V is TRBV7-6; D gene uncertain. CDR3 length: 12 residues. V lost 5 bases, J lost 4 bases, and 6 bases lay in between. Germline CDR1 reads SGHVS; CDR2 reads FNYEAQ.

The chain links TRBV28 to TRBJ2-1, with 12 bases aligning to TRBD2. Germline CDR1 MDHEN, CDR2 SYDVKM. The CDR3 length is 15 residues. After removal of 7 bases from V and 4 bases from J, the junction contained 5 bases not matched to a gene. Here the CDR3 DNA reads TGTGCCAGCACTCTGACTAGCGGGGGATACAATGAGCAGTTCTTC. Its translation is CASTLTSGGYNEQFF.

The chain joins TRBV13 to TRBJ1-1; D remains unclear. From germline, CDR1 is PRHDT and CDR2 FYEKMQ (reference sequence). Trimming shortened V by 5 bases and J by 9 bases, and 13 bases separated the two germline ends. The CDR3 has 12 amino acids. CDR3 region: CASSPGFVQAFF. The CDR3 region has the DNA TGTGCCAGCAGCCCTGGTTTTGTCCAAGCTTTCTTT.

This clone was recorded a few times. V is TRBV5-1 and J is TRBJ2-7; 10 bases are shared with TRBD2. Germline V gene sequence: CDR1 SGHRS, CDR2 YFSETQ. With V trimmed by 4 bases and J by 4 bases, 11 bases remained unmatched. The CDR3 contains 16 residues. In nucleotides, the CDR3 is TGCGCCAGCAGCCGAGACGTGGCTAGCGGGAGATACGAGCAGTACTTC. Translating gives CASSRDVASGRYEQYF.

The CDR3 coding sequence is TGTGCCAGCAGTTTATGGGGGACAGGGGATCAGCCCCAGCATTTT. Translated, it gives CASSLWGTGDQPQHF. The rearrangement joins TRBV9 to TRBJ1-5; 10 bases match TRBD1. CDR1 and CDR2 from the germline V gene are SGDLS and YYNGEE. The CDR3 has 15 residues. Losses at the gene ends were 5 bases for V and 5 bases for J; bases not matched to a gene: 7.

This clone has a handful of counts. The genes are TRBV7-2 and TRBJ2-6, with D possibly matching TRBD2 (5 bases). The CDR3 sequence is 15 residues long. Germline V lookup: CDR1 SGHTA, CDR2 FQGNSA. Between the trimmed V and J ends, which lost 5 bases and 0 bases, there was a span of 8 bases. The CDR3 DNA follows: TGTGCCAGCAGCCCAGACTACTCTGGGGCCAACGTCCTGACTTTC. The encoded protein is CASSPDYSGANVLTF.

The gene calls are TRBV27 and TRBJ1-2; D is possibly TRBD1 (5 bases). Per germline, CDR1 MNHEY and CDR2 SMNVEV (reference sequence). The CDR3 has 13 residues. Trimming shortened V by 4 bases and J by 6 bases, and 12 bases separated the two germline ends. The CDR3 nucleotides read TGTGCCAGCAGTTGGGGGTCCTCCGATGGCTACACCTTC. It specifies CASSWGSSDGYTF.

The V call is TRBV5-1, the J call TRBJ1-2; D perhaps matches TRBD1 (6 bases). Germline values: CDR1 SGHRS, CDR2 YFSETQ. The V end was cut by 5 bases, the J end by 5 bases, with 13 bases between. This CDR3 has 13 amino acids. CDR3 nucleotides: TGCGCCAGCAGGATAGGGCAGGGGTATGGCTACACCTTC. Protein sequence: CASRIGQGYGYTF. Together with reference TRBV5-1 and TRBJ1-2, the CDR3 gives the full variable domain: KAGVTQTPRYLIKTRGQQVTLSCSPISGHRSVSWYQQTPGQGLQFLFEYFSETQRNKGNFPGRFSGRQFSNSRSEMNVSTLELGDSALYLCASRIGQGYGYTFGSGTRLTVV.

V is TRBV7-9 and J is TRBJ2-5, with D possibly matching TRBD1 (5 bases). CDR1 and CDR2 (germline): SEHNR, FQNEAQ (reference sequence). The V and J ends lost 1 base and 4 bases respectively, with 10 bases between them. This CDR3 has 14 amino acids. The CDR3 protein is CASSLEGVGETQYF. In DNA form, the CDR3 reads TGTGCCAGCAGCTTAGAAGGGGTAGGAGAGACCCAGTACTTC. Full variable domain (outside the CDR3, taken from reference TRBV7-9 and TRBJ2-5): DTGVSQNPRHKITKRGQNVTFRCDPISEHNRLYWYRQTLGQGPEFLTYFQNEAQLEKSRLLSDRFSAERPKGSFSTLEIQRTEQGDSAMYLCASSLEGVGETQYFGPGTRLLVL.

Here the CDR3 reads CASSIGQGAYF. CDR3 in DNA: TGTGCCAGCAGCATCGGACAGGGGGCATACTTC. The chain recombines TRBV28 with TRBJ2-7; 11 bases agree with TRBD1. The trim removed 6 bases at V and 13 bases at J, leaving 5 bases unmatched. The CDR3 is 11 amino acids. Germline assignment: CDR1 MDHEN and CDR2 SYDVKM.

This rearrangement joins TRBV13 to TRBJ1-2; no clear D gene. Germline V lookup: CDR1 PRHDT, CDR2 FYEKMQ (reference sequence). V was shortened by 2 bases and J by 6 bases, with 7 bases between the two germline ends. The CDR3 spans 12 residues. This CDR3 is CASSLLRDGYTF. The DNA of the CDR3 is TGTGCCAGCAGCTTACTTCGGGATGGCTACACCTTC.

This clone was picked up many times. The chain couples TRBV19 to TRBJ2-7, with D hard to call. Deletions cut 2 bases from V and 3 bases from J, with 8 bases between. Per the germline V gene, CDR1 is LNHDA and CDR2 is SQIVND (reference sequence). The CDR3 loop spans 13 amino acids. CDR3 protein: CASSILGDYEQYF. CDR3 nucleotides: TGTGCCAGTAGTATACTTGGGGACTACGAGCAGTACTTC. The full variable domain, with the rest looked up from reference TRBV19 and TRBJ2-7, is DGGITQSPKYLFRKEGQNVTLSCEQNLNHDAMYWYRQDPGQGLRLIYYSQIVNDFQKGDIAEGYSVSREKKESFPLTVTSAQKNPTAFYLCASSILGDYEQYFGPGTRLTVT.

This chain links TRBV29-1 with TRBJ1-1; possible D gene TRBD1, 5 bases. There are 13 residues in the CDR3. Germline V lookup: CDR1 SQVTM, CDR2 ANQGSEA. V was shortened by 7 bases and J by 3 bases, with 15 bases between the two germline ends. The CDR3 nucleotides read TGCAGCGCATGGGGCTCTGGGGACACTGAAGCTTTCTTT. Amino acid sequence: CSAWGSGDTEAFF. Complete variable domain (other parts from reference TRBV29-1 and TRBJ1-1): SAVISQKPSRDICQRGTSLTIQCQVDSQVTMMFWYRQQPGQSLTLIATANQGSEATYESGFVIDKFPISRPNLTFSTLTVSNMSPEDSSIYLCSAWGSGDTEAFFGQGTRLTVV.

The rearrangement links TRBV7-6 to TRBJ2-1; no clear D. This CDR3 is built from 12 residues. V lost 1 base and J lost 9, with 7 bases in between. Looked up from germline, CDR1 is SGHVS and CDR2 is FNYEAQ. CDR3 sequence (DNA): TGTGCCAGCAGCTTAGGTGGCTCTGAGCAGTTCTTC. Protein sequence: CASSLGGSEQFF.

This clone was seen at least ten times. This specimen includes other DNA sequences encoding the same CDR3. The rearrangement uses TRBV5-1 and TRBJ2-7, with D perhaps given as TRBD1 or TRBD2 (5 bases each). Germline V gene data show CDR1 as SGHRS and CDR2 as YFSETQ. The V end lost 4 bases, the J end lost 3 bases, and 8 bases lay between the germline ends. This CDR3 is built from 12 residues. CDR3 in amino acids: CASSAGSYEQYF. The DNA for the CDR3 is TGCGCCAGCAGCGCAGGGAGCTACGAGCAGTACTTC.

V gene TRBV7-9 combines with J gene TRBJ2-5; D might be TRBD2 (6 bases). This CDR3 spans 14 amino acids. V lost 5 bases, J lost 5 bases, and 15 bases lay in between. Germline V gene lookup returns CDR1 SEHNR and CDR2 FQNEAQ (reference sequence). CDR3: CASSPRLAPETQYF. The CDR3 DNA reads TGTGCCAGCAGCCCTCGTCTAGCGCCGGAGACCCAGTACTTC.

The rearrangement links TRBV11-2 to TRBJ2-2, with 8 bases aligning to TRBD1. The germline gives CDR1 SGHAT, CDR2 FQNNGV. The CDR3 sequence is 16 residues long. The V segment lost 1 base and the J segment 4 bases; nucleotides outside the gene matches: 5. CDR3 in DNA: TGTGCCAGCAGCTTAGGCAGGGGGCGGGTCACCGGGGAGCTGTTTTTT. Translation: CASSLGRGRVTGELFF.

This clone was seen only a few times. V and J are TRBV30 and TRBJ2-1; tentatively, D is TRBD1 or TRBD2 (5 bases each). Germline values: CDR1 GTSNPN, CDR2 SVGIG (reference sequence). Trimming pared 1 base from V and 5 bases from J, leaving 15 bases between. The CDR3 totals 15 residues. CDR3 sequence (DNA): TGTGCCTGGAGTGCACCGGGACCCCCGCACAATGAGCAGTTCTTC. Its protein product is CAWSAPGPPHNEQFF.

The chain uses TRBV11-1 and TRBJ2-1, with 11 bases lining up with TRBD2. CDR1 SGHAT and CDR2 FQDESV come from the germline V gene (reference sequence). This CDR3 spans 18 amino acids. Trimming took 5 bases from V and 3 from J; bases not matched to a gene: 12. The CDR3 nucleotides are TGTGCCAGCAGCCCATTCCCCGCCGGGACTAGCGGCTACAATGAGCAGTTCTTC. It specifies CASSPFPAGTSGYNEQFF.